A selection of T cell receptor beta chains follows, all from one sample in a study of T cells in Graves' hyperthyroidism and ophthalmopathy. TCRdb used MiXCR to reprocess the multiplex PCR reads, holding one entry per CDR3 protein. Of around 620,000 distinct CDR3 sequences listed, 40% to 55% are singletons. The specimen sequenced was peripheral blood or thyroid tissue (not recorded which). These receptors were taken from an adult woman with Graves' disease, either hyperthyroidism or ophthalmopathy (not recorded which). CDR3s include the opening cysteine and the closing phenylalanine or tryptophan. Each record gives: V gene, clone size, D gene, J gene, CDR3 protein, CDR3 DNA. A D gene is named only where the DNA matches it firmly. Clone size, where shown, is once, few, many, or a class for clones that have expanded.

TRBV20-1	many	NA	TRBJ1-6	CSARGPVASGSPLHF	TGCAGTGCTAGAGGTCCCGTCGCATCGGGGTCACCCCTCCACTTT
TRBV2	NA	TRBD2	TRBJ2-7	CASSPKRDAYEQYF	TGTGCCAGCAGCCCTAAGCGGGACGCCTACGAGCAGTACTTC
TRBV5-6	NA	TRBD1	TRBJ1-5	CASSLAGGGSNQPQHF	TGTGCCAGCAGCTTGGCAGGGGGAGGTAGCAATCAGCCCCAGCATTTT
TRBV30	NA	NA	TRBJ2-6	CAWILPGESGANVLTF	TGTGCCTGGATTCTCCCCGGGGAGTCTGGGGCCAACGTCCTGACTTTC
TRBV19	many	NA	TRBJ2-7	CASSRTVPTGNEQYF	TGTGCCAGTAGTAGAACCGTCCCGACGGGAAACGAGCAGTACTTC
TRBV25-1	few	NA	TRBJ2-1	CASSELMWSEQFF	TGTGCCAGCAGTGAATTGATGTGGAGTGAGCAGTTCTTC
TRBV29-1	NA	TRBD2	TRBJ2-7	CSVELAGVYEQYF	TGCAGCGTTGAACTAGCGGGAGTGTACGAGCAGTACTTC
TRBV7-9	NA	TRBD2	TRBJ2-7	CASSPPGEGEQYF	TGTGCCAGCAGCCCGCCCGGGGAGGGCGAGCAGTACTTC
TRBV7-9	NA	NA	TRBJ1-4	CASSQDEELFF	TGTGCCAGCAGCCAAGATGAGGAACTGTTTTTT
TRBV27	NA	TRBD1	TRBJ1-2	CASSTRDRGFAGYTF	TGTGCCAGCAGTACTCGGGACAGGGGATTTGCTGGCTACACCTTC
TRBV5-1	many	TRBD1	TRBJ1-6	CASSPGQADNSPLHF	TGCGCCAGCAGCCCCGGACAGGCCGATAATTCACCCCTCCACTTT
TRBV5-8	many	NA	TRBJ2-7	CASSLRTVSYEQYF	TGTGCCAGCAGCCTTAGGACAGTAAGCTACGAGCAGTACTTC
TRBV19	NA	TRBD1	TRBJ2-5	CASSGQGGEETQYF	TGTGCCAGTAGCGGACAGGGGGGCGAGGAGACCCAGTACTTC
TRBV7-2	NA	NA	TRBJ1-4	CASSFARRREKLFF	TGTGCCAGCAGCTTTGCCAGGCGGAGGGAAAAACTGTTTTTT
TRBV24-1	NA	NA	TRBJ1-1	CASSLLVDTEAFF	TGTGCCAGCAGTTTACTAGTGGACACTGAAGCTTTCTTT
TRBV18	NA	TRBD1	TRBJ1-2	CASPPQGAFNYGYTF	TGTGCCAGCCCACCTCAGGGGGCTTTTAACTATGGCTACACCTTC
TRBV7-2	many	NA	TRBJ1-2	CASTEVGAGFEGGYTF	TGTGCCAGCACCGAGGTGGGGGCCGGGTTCGAAGGTGGCTACACCTTC
TRBV5-1	NA	NA	TRBJ2-5	CASSPLASRFQETQYF	TGCGCCAGCAGCCCCCTAGCGAGCCGCTTCCAAGAGACCCAGTACTTC